This entry lists 18 T cell receptor beta chains sequenced from one sample in a study of low-dose radiotherapy and immunotherapy resistance in tumors. Time point in this sample: after trial treatment. Treatment indicated: LDRT plus nivolumab, ipilimumab, low-dose cyclophosphamide and aspirin (RACIN trial). First-strand cDNA relied on TRAV- and TRBV-specific primers spanning alpha and beta chains. A roughly 22-cycle PCR with a constant-region primer and V-primer adapter amplified TCRs. TCRdb processed the reads anew with MiXCR; each CDR3 protein has one entry. The sample carries approximately 84,000 distinct CDR3 sequences, less than 20% recorded once. This specimen consisted of PBMCs, obtained after low-dose radiotherapy plus immunotherapy. The receptors come from a male donor with prostate cancer.

This clonotype was detected ten times or more. CDR3 sequence (DNA): TGCGCCAGCAGCCAAGAAAGGTCAGGGGTGTTGACTAGCTCCTACAATGAGCAGTTCTTC. Translated: CASSQERSGVLTSSYNEQFF. This chain links TRBV4-1 with TRBJ2-1, with D possibly called TRBD1 or TRBD2 (6 bases each). The CDR3 length is 20 residues. Per germline, CDR1 MGHRA and CDR2 YSYEKL. V was cut by 0 bases and J by 0 bases, with 21 bases left in between.

V and J are TRBV5-1 and TRBJ2-3; D is unresolved. The germline V and J ends were trimmed by 0 bases and 0 bases, with 8 bases remaining between them. Germline CDR1 reads SGHRS; CDR2 reads YFSETQ. This CDR3 comprises 15 residues. Written as DNA, the CDR3 is TGCGCCAGCAGCTTGGGACGACCTAGCACAGATACGCAGTATTTT. Protein product: CASSLGRPSTDTQYF.

At least ten counts were recorded for this clonotype. The chain recombines TRBV9 with TRBJ2-1; the match to TRBD2 covers 10 bases. Germline trimming cut 0 bases from V and 6 bases from J; bases unmatched to any gene: 6. This CDR3 contains 16 residues. Germline loops: CDR1 SGDLS, CDR2 YYNGEE. The CDR3 sequence is CASSVAGLALPNEQFF. As DNA, the CDR3 is TGTGCCAGCAGCGTAGCGGGACTAGCGCTTCCCAATGAGCAGTTCTTC.

The sample holds many counts of this clonotype. The CDR3 loop is CASSLGHGGPVETQYF. As DNA, the CDR3 is TGTGCCAGCAGCTTGGGACACGGAGGGCCGGTGGAGACCCAGTACTTC. The genes are TRBV7-6 and TRBJ2-5, with D possibly being TRBD1 or TRBD2 (6 bases each). Deletions cut 3 bases from V and 5 bases from J, with 19 bases between. The CDR3 is 16 amino acids. Germline V CDR1 and CDR2: SGHVS, FNYEAQ.

This clonotype was observed many times. V usage is TRBV7-2 and J usage is TRBJ2-1, with D perhaps matching TRBD1 or TRBD2 (5 bases each). The CDR3 covers 15 residues. Deletions cut 5 bases from V and 5 bases from J, with 16 bases between. Germline CDR1 reads SGHTA; CDR2 reads FQGNSA. The CDR3 nucleotides are TGTGCCAGCAGCGTAGGGGACGGAGTTCACAATGAGCAGTTCTTC. It encodes CASSVGDGVHNEQFF.

This clonotype was detected ten times or more. The chain couples TRBV5-1 to TRBJ1-6; D gene uncertain. This CDR3 contains 13 residues. The V gene lost 2 bases and the J gene lost 8 bases, with 8 bases spanning the gap. The germline V gene encodes CDR1 SGHRS and CDR2 YFSETQ. The CDR3 spells CASSFDRDSPLHF. CDR3 in DNA: TGCGCCAGCAGCTTCGATAGGGATTCACCCCTCCACTTT. Using reference TRBV5-1 and TRBJ1-6 for the parts outside the CDR3, the full variable domain is KAGVTQTPRYLIKTRGQQVTLSCSPISGHRSVSWYQQTPGQGLQFLFEYFSETQRNKGNFPGRFSGRQFSNSRSEMNVSTLELGDSALYLCASSFDRDSPLHFGNGTRLTVT.

This clonotype was detected ten times or more. The rearrangement links TRBV5-1 to TRBJ2-7; 7 bases agree with TRBD1. This CDR3 region has 14 residues. CDR1 and CDR2 (germline): SGHRS, YFSETQ. After removal of 0 bases from V and 3 bases from J, the junction contained 3 bases not matched to a gene. CDR3 bases: TGCGCCAGCAGCTTGGGGACAGGTTACTACGAGCAGTACTTC. It codes for CASSLGTGYYEQYF.

On this clonotype: Only one base separates this from a far larger clonotype, so it likely reflects a read error. The V and J genes are TRBV29-1 and TRBJ2-1, with D perhaps given as TRBD1 or TRBD2 (5 bases each). V was pared by 2 bases and J by 10 bases, with 15 bases between. Germline V gene data show CDR1 as SQVTM and CDR2 as ANQGSEA. This CDR3 is built from 13 residues. CDR3 coding DNA: TGCAGCGTTGAAAGGGACGGATCCTACGAGCAGTTCTTC. It codes for CSVERDGSYEQFF.

This clonotype has at least ten counts. This rearrangement joins TRBV5-1 to TRBJ2-3, with D uncertain. CDR3 length equals 20 residues. Germline CDR1 is SGHRS and CDR2 is YFSETQ. V was pared by 3 bases and J by 0 bases, with 26 bases between. This CDR3 reads CASSSNTGQWWAFSTDTQYF. DNA of the CDR3: TGCGCCAGCAGCTCGAACACTGGGCAATGGTGGGCCTTTAGCACAGATACGCAGTATTTT. The whole variable domain, filled in from reference TRBV5-1 and TRBJ2-3, reads KAGVTQTPRYLIKTRGQQVTLSCSPISGHRSVSWYQQTPGQGLQFLFEYFSETQRNKGNFPGRFSGRQFSNSRSEMNVSTLELGDSALYLCASSSNTGQWWAFSTDTQYFGPGTRLTVL.

With respect to this clonotype: A read error is the likely source, as a far larger clone sits one nucleotide away. The chain combines TRBV20-1 with TRBJ2-7, with 8 positions matching TRBD2. CDR3 length equals 16 residues. Germline assignment: CDR1 DFQATT and CDR2 SNEGSKA (reference sequence). The trim removed 3 bases at V and 7 bases at J, leaving 17 bases unmatched. The CDR3 coding sequence is TGCAGTGCTAGGGCCGCCGGGACTAGGGTTGGGAATGAGCAGTACTTC. Translating it yields CSARAAGTRVGNEQYF.

In its sample, this clonotype was seen many times. The chain couples TRBV29-1 to TRBJ2-1, with D perhaps matching TRBD1 (5 bases). Per the germline V gene, CDR1 is SQVTM and CDR2 is ANQGSEA. This CDR3 has 13 amino acids. In DNA, the CDR3 is TGCTCCTCATCACAGGCCGTATACAATGAGCAGTTCTTC. Its translation: CSSSQAVYNEQFF.

At least ten counts were recorded for this clonotype. The genes are TRBV7-9 and TRBJ1-1; a possible D gene is TRBD1 (5 bases). Trimming left V 8 bases short and J 3 bases short, with 16 bases between. The CDR3 is 14 amino acids. Germline V lookup: CDR1 SEHNR, CDR2 FQNEAQ (reference sequence). The CDR3 DNA reads TGTGCCAGCCAAACCAGGGCCCAGGACACTGAAGCTTTCTTT. Protein sequence: CASQTRAQDTEAFF.

This clonotype was counted ten times or more. V gene TRBV9 combines with J gene TRBJ1-1, with D perhaps TRBD1 (6 bases). Germline CDR1 is SGDLS and CDR2 is YYNGEE. This CDR3 is built from 14 residues. V was shortened by 3 bases and J by 3 bases, with 12 bases between the two germline ends. CDR3: CASSANPGDTEAFF. CDR3 bases: TGTGCCAGCAGCGCGAACCCAGGGGACACTGAAGCTTTCTTT.

This clonotype was observed a few times. The chain couples TRBV28 to TRBJ2-2, with D possibly TRBD2 on 5 matching bases. The germline V and J ends were trimmed by 7 bases and 0 bases, with 15 bases remaining between them. This CDR3 spans 16 amino acids. Germline assignment: CDR1 MDHEN and CDR2 SYDVKM. CDR3: CASNRGRGANTGELFF. The CDR3 coding sequence is TGTGCCAGCAACCGAGGACGGGGAGCGAACACCGGGGAGCTGTTTTTT.

In its sample, this clonotype was seen many times. This chain joins TRBV7-2 and TRBJ1-6, with a tentative D call TRBD1 (6 bases). This CDR3 is 17 amino acids long. Germline CDR1 is SGHTA and CDR2 is FQGNSA. With 5 bases removed from V and 8 bases from J, the gap between germline ends came to 22 bases. CDR3 residues: CASSRQGMVFSDSPLHF. CDR3 nucleotide sequence: TGTGCCAGCAGCCGGCAGGGGATGGTATTTTCTGATTCACCCCTCCACTTT. The full variable domain, with the rest looked up from reference TRBV7-2 and TRBJ1-6, is GAGVSQSPSNKVTEKGKDVELRCDPISGHTALYWYRQSLGQGLEFLIYFQGNSAPDKSGLPSDRFSAERTGGSVSTLTIQRTQQEDSAVYLCASSRQGMVFSDSPLHFGNGTRLTVT.

On this clonotype: A far larger clone is off by one base, so a read error is likely. The rearrangement joins TRBV13 to TRBJ2-7, with no clear D. This CDR3 contains 13 residues. V dropped 5 bases and J dropped 7 bases, with 15 bases sitting between them. Germline assignment: CDR1 PRHDT and CDR2 FYEKMQ (reference sequence). The CDR3 spells CASSGQNRPEQYF. In DNA form, the CDR3 reads TGTGCCAGCAGCGGGCAAAACCGCCCTGAGCAGTACTTC. The variable domain in full, completed from reference TRBV13 and TRBJ2-7, reads AAGVIQSPRHLIKEKRETATLKCYPIPRHDTVYWYQQGPGQDPQFLISFYEKMQSDKGSIPDRFSAQQFSDYHSELNMSSLELGDSALYFCASSGQNRPEQYFGPGTRLTVT.

Regarding this clonotype: It differs at one base from a far larger clone, so likely a read error. The chain is built from TRBV24-1 and TRBJ2-7; 10 nucleotides agree with TRBD2. The V and J ends lost 4 bases and 7 bases, in that order; junction bases with no gene match: 12. Germline V gene lookup returns CDR1 KGHDR and CDR2 SFDVKD. The CDR3 totals 16 residues. The chain's CDR3 is CATSDPTSGIYNEQYF. In nucleotides, the CDR3 is TGTGCCACCAGTGACCCCACTAGCGGGATTTACAATGAGCAGTACTTC.

The gene calls are TRBV20-1 and TRBJ2-6; D gene ambiguous. CDR1 DFQATT and CDR2 SNEGSKA come from the germline V gene (reference sequence). V was shortened by 5 bases and J by 4 bases, with 15 bases between the two germline ends. CDR3 size: 15 residues. The chain's CDR3 is CSAFQVTEGANVLTF. The CDR3 coding sequence is TGCAGTGCTTTCCAAGTTACGGAAGGGGCCAACGTCCTGACTTTC.